The 21 T cell receptor beta chains below come from one sample, sequenced in a study of cytomegalovirus exposure and HLA in healthy donors. The PCR used 60 Vbeta and 13 Jbeta primers. Libraries were prepared by immunoSEQ multiplex PCR; TCRdb keeps only in-frame clonotypes and omits some of them. The sample yields some 160,000 clones, about 88% seen once. Material: PBMCs. All receptors derive from a woman aged 18 to 35 in good health and CMV-seronegative.

This chain joins TRBV18 and TRBJ2-1; 10 bases agree with TRBD2. Germline CDR1 and CDR2: KGHSH and LQKENI. The CDR3 runs 15 residues. The V gene end was trimmed by 2 bases and the J gene end by 10 bases; junction bases not matched to a gene: 8. For the CDR3, the DNA is TGTGCCAGCTCACCAGGCAGCGGGAGGGCCAACGAGCAGTTCTTC. The encoded protein is CASSPGSGRANEQFF.

The chain employs TRBV18 and TRBJ2-2; D remains ambiguous. Trimming cost V 2 bases and J 4 bases, with 8 bases left between them. Per germline, CDR1 KGHSH and CDR2 LQKENI. This CDR3 has 14 residues. DNA for the CDR3: TGTGCCAGCTCACCAGGGCAGGCCACCGGGGAGCTGTTTTTT. Protein sequence: CASSPGQATGELFF.

The rearrangement links TRBV2 to TRBJ2-5; perhaps TRBD1 as D (6 bases). Trimming removed 3 bases at V and 5 bases at J, with 7 bases between. The germline CDR1 and CDR2 sequences are SNHLY and FYNNEI. The CDR3 extends over 12 amino acids. For the CDR3, the DNA is TGTGCCAGCAGTGATCAGGGGGAGACCCAGTACTTC. Amino acid sequence: CASSDQGETQYF.

The rearrangement links TRBV18 to TRBJ1-4, with 9 bases lining up with TRBD1. Losses at the gene ends were 5 bases for V and 6 bases for J; bases not matched to a gene: 4. The V gene's germline CDR1 is KGHSH and CDR2 LQKENI. This CDR3 is 14 amino acids long. The CDR3 nucleotides are TGTGCCAGCTCAACAGGGGGCTTCTATGAAAAACTGTTTTTT. The encoded protein is CASSTGGFYEKLFF.

The rearrangement links TRBV13 to TRBJ2-7; 8 bases line up with TRBD2. This CDR3 has 17 residues. Per the germline V gene, CDR1 is PRHDT and CDR2 is FYEKMQ (reference sequence). Germline trimming cut 0 bases from V and 3 bases from J; bases unmatched to any gene: 10. For the CDR3, the DNA is TGTGCCAGCAGCTTAGGGTCCAAAGCGGGGGATTTCTACGAGCAGTACTTC. As protein: CASSLGSKAGDFYEQYF.

V is TRBV27 and J is TRBJ1-5; no clear D gene. There are 13 residues in the CDR3. Germline values: CDR1 MNHEY, CDR2 SMNVEV (reference sequence). V shed 9 bases and J shed 5 bases, with 14 bases lying between them. CDR3 residues: CASGRGIYQPQHF. CDR3 nucleotides: TGTGCCAGTGGAAGAGGAATTTATCAGCCCCAGCATTTT.

The chain recombines TRBV5-1 with TRBJ2-2; 8 positions agree with TRBD1. The CDR3 covers 15 residues. The junction had 3 bases not matched to a gene; V was cut back by 0 bases and J by 5 bases. CDR1 SGHRS and CDR2 YFSETQ come from the germline V gene. CDR3 protein: CASSLGQGKTGELFF. Here the CDR3 DNA reads TGCGCCAGCAGCTTGGGACAGGGGAAGACCGGGGAGCTGTTTTTT.

This clone was counted only a few times. The genes are TRBV6-5 and TRBJ2-7; a possible D gene is TRBD2 (6 bases). CDR1 and CDR2 (germline): MNHEY, SVGAGI. V lost 7 bases and J lost 6, with 16 bases in between. This CDR3 is 13 amino acids long. As DNA, the CDR3 is TGTGCCAGCACTCCGTGGGGGGATCGCGAGCAGTACTTC. It yields the protein CASTPWGDREQYF.

The CDR3 loop reads CASSEWRTGAANQPQHF. The CDR3 nucleotides are TGTGCCAGCAGTGAATGGAGAACAGGGGCTGCCAATCAGCCCCAGCATTTT. This chain uses TRBV6-1 with TRBJ1-5, with TRBD1 matching 7 bases. The germline gives CDR1 MNHNS, CDR2 SASEGT. V trimming: 2 bases; J trimming: 3 bases; junction bases outside the gene matches: 10. The CDR3 length is 17 residues.

The chain combines TRBV2 with TRBJ1-6; 9 nucleotides match TRBD1. CDR1 is SNHLY, CDR2 FYNNEI, per germline. V was pared by 6 bases and J by 17 bases, with 8 bases of the junction left unmatched. The CDR3 extends over 12 amino acids. In nucleotides, the CDR3 is TGTGCCAGCAGAGGGGACAGGGAAGGTTTCCACTTT. Residues: CASRGDREGFHF.

This chain connects TRBV4-1 to TRBJ2-4; maybe TRBD2 (7 bases). CDR3 size: 16 residues. With 6 bases removed from V and 0 bases from J, the gap between germline ends came to 15 bases. Germline V gives CDR1 MGHRA, CDR2 YSYEKL. The DNA of the CDR3 is TGCGCCAGCAGGGGAGGGGGTTTCCTAGCCAAAAACATTCAGTACTTC. Its protein product is CASRGGGFLAKNIQYF.

In this sample, this clone turned up once. V and J are TRBV2 and TRBJ2-5; maybe TRBD1 (7 bases). The CDR3 is 15 amino acids. Germline V CDR1 and CDR2: SNHLY, FYNNEI. The V end lost 7 bases, the J end lost 0 bases, and 15 bases lay between the germline ends. CDR3 region: CASKEGARYQETQYF. In DNA, the CDR3 is TGTGCCAGCAAGGAGGGGGCGAGATACCAAGAGACCCAGTACTTC. Looking up the rest from reference TRBV2 and TRBJ2-5 gives the full variable domain: EPEVTQTPSHQVTQMGQEVILRCVPISNHLYFYWYRQILGQKVEFLVSFYNNEISEKSEIFDDQFSVERPDGSNFTLKIRSTKLEDSAMYFCASKEGARYQETQYFGPGTRLLVL.

The chain couples TRBV5-1 to TRBJ2-2; TRBD1 matches 7 bases. Germline V gives CDR1 SGHRS, CDR2 YFSETQ. This CDR3 is built from 18 residues. V gave up 2 bases and J gave up 1 base; unmatched junction bases: 11. The CDR3 here is CASSFFRTGTENTGELFF. For the CDR3, the DNA is TGCGCCAGCAGCTTCTTTAGAACCGGGACAGAGAACACCGGGGAGCTGTTTTTT.

The chain joins TRBV27 to TRBJ2-5, with 8 bases fitting TRBD1. Germline assignment: CDR1 MNHEY and CDR2 SMNVEV (reference sequence). This CDR3 contains 15 residues. After removal of 7 bases from V and 2 bases from J, the junction contained 9 bases not matched to a gene. CDR3 DNA sequence: TGTGCCAGCAAGGACAGGGAGGAACCGCAAGAGACCCAGTACTTC. Its protein is CASKDREEPQETQYF.

This rearrangement joins TRBV7-2 to TRBJ2-4; no clear D gene. Between the trimmed V and J ends, which lost 1 base and 3 bases, there was a span of 10 bases. This CDR3 has 15 amino acids. Germline-derived CDR1 and CDR2 are SGHTA and FQGNSA. DNA for the CDR3: TGTGCCAGCAGCTTAGTAGGAGATGGCAAAAACATTCAGTACTTC. It encodes CASSLVGDGKNIQYF.

The chain is built from TRBV6-5 and TRBJ2-1; 9 bases match TRBD2. Germline V gene sequence: CDR1 MNHEY, CDR2 SVGAGI. Unmatched junction bases numbered 2, after V lost 4 bases and J lost 4 bases. This CDR3 has 14 residues. The CDR3 loop is CASSLGLAYNEQFF. Written as DNA, the CDR3 is TGTGCCAGCAGTTTGGGACTAGCTTACAATGAGCAGTTCTTC.

The V and J genes are TRBV12-5 and TRBJ2-7, with D possibly being TRBD1 (6 bases). Trimming took off 6 bases at V and 5 bases at J, with 26 bases between the two ends. CDR3 length: 17 amino acids. Germline CDR1 is LGHNT and CDR2 is FRNRAP. The CDR3 sequence is CASGLVLSDRTGDEQYF. The CDR3 DNA is TGTGCTAGTGGCCTAGTATTGAGCGACAGGACGGGCGACGAGCAGTACTTC.

This rearrangement joins TRBV5-8 to TRBJ1-2; D may be TRBD1 (5 bases). CDR1 is SGHTS and CDR2 is YDEGEE in the germline V gene. This CDR3 has 17 residues. V was shortened by 3 bases and J by 2 bases, with 20 bases between the two germline ends. The CDR3, as DNA: TGTGCCAGCAGCTCCTACGGGGACTACCAACCAAACTATGGCTACACCTTC. Its protein is CASSSYGDYQPNYGYTF.

The rearrangement links TRBV28 to TRBJ1-2, with 10 bases matching TRBD1. The CDR3 spans 15 residues. V lost 6 bases, J lost 7 bases, and 11 bases stayed unmatched. CDR1 MDHEN and CDR2 SYDVKM come from the germline V gene. Here the CDR3 reads CASSPLGQGVGGYTF. For the CDR3, the DNA is TGTGCCAGCAGCCCCCTTGGACAGGGGGTAGGTGGCTACACCTTC.

This rearrangement joins TRBV19 to TRBJ2-3; the match to TRBD2 covers 9 bases. Looked up from germline, CDR1 is LNHDA and CDR2 is SQIVND (reference sequence). V was clipped by 8 bases and J by 5 bases; unmatched bases: 11. The CDR3 is 15 amino acids. The chain's CDR3 is CASDASGNNVDTQYF. The CDR3 DNA reads as TGTGCCAGTGACGCTAGCGGGAACAACGTAGATACGCAGTATTTT.

The chain carries TRBV27 and TRBJ1-1; 7 bases agree with TRBD1. The CDR3 is 13 residues long. Germline CDR1 reads MNHEY; CDR2 reads SMNVEV (reference sequence). V was clipped by 5 bases and J by 11 bases; unmatched bases: 11. Written as DNA, the CDR3 is TGTGCCAGCAGTCCGACAGGGCCGAGGAGGGCTTTCTTT. It is translated as CASSPTGPRRAFF.